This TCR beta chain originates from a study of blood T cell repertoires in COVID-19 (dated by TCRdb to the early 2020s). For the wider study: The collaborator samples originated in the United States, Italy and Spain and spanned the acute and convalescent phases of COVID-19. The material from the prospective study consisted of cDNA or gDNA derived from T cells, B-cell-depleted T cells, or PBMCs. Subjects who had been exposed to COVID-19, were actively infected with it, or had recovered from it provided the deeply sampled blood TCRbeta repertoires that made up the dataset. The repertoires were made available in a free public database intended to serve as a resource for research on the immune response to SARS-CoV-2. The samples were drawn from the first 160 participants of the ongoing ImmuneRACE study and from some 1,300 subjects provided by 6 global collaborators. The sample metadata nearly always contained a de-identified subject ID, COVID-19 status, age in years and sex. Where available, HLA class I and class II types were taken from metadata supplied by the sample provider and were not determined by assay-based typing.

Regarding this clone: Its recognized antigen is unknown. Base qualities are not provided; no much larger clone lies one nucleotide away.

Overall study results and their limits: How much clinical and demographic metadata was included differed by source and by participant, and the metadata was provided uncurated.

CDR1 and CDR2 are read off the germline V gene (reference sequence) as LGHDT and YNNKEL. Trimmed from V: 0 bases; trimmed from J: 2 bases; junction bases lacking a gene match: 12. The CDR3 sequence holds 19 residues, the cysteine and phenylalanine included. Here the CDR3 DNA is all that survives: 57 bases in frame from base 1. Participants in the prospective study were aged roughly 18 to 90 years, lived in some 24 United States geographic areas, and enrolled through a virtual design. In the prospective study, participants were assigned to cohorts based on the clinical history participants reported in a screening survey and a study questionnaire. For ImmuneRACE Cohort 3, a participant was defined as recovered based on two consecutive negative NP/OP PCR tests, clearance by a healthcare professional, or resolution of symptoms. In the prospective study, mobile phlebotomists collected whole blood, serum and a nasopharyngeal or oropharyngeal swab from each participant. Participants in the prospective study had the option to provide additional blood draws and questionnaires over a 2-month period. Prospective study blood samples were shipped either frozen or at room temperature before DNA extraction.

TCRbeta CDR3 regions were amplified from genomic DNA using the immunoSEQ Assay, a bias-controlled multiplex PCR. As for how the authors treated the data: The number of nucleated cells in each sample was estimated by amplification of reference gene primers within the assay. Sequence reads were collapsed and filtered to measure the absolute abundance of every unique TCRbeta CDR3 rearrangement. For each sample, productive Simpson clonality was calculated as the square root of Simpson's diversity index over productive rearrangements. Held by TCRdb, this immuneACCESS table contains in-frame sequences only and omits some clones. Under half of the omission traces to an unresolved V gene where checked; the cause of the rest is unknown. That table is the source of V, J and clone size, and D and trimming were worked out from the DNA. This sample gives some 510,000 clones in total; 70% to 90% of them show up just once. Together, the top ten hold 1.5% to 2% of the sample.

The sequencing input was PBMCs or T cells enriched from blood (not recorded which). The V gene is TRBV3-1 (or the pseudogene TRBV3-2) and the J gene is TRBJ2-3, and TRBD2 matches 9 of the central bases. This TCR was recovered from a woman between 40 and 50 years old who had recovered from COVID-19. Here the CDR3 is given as CASSQEGIRRGGFTDTQYF. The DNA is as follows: TGTGCCAGCAGCCAAGAGGGAATTCGGCGGGGGGGGTTCACAGATACGCAGTATTTT.